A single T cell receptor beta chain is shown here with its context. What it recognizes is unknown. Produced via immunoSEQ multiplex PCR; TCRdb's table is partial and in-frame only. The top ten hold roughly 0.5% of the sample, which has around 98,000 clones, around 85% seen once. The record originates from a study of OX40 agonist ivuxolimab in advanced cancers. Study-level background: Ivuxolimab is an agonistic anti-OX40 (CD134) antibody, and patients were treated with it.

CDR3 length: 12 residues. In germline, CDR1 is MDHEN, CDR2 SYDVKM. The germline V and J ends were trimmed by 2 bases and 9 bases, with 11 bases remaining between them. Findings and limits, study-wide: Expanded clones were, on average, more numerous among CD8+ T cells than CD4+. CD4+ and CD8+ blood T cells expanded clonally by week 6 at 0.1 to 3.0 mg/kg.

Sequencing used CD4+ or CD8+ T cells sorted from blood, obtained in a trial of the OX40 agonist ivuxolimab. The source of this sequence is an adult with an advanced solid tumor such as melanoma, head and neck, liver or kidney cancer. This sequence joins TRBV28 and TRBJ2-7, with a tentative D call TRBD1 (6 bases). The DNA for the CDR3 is TGTGCCAGCAGTTTACAGGGGAAGGGGCAGTACTTC. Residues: CASSLQGKGQYF.